Each of the 10 T cell receptor beta chains below was sequenced from the same sample in a study of cytomegalovirus exposure and HLA in healthy donors. The study ran its PCR with 60 Vbeta and 13 Jbeta primers. Measured with immunoSEQ multiplex PCR; TCRdb has only the in-frame clones, and not every one. The sample lists roughly 120,000 clones, about four fifths occurring once. Specimen: PBMCs. The receptors stem from a man aged 25-45 years in good health and CMV-seropositive.

J is TRBJ2-7 and V is TRBV2, with 9 nucleotides matching TRBD1. The CDR3 runs to 14 residues. The trim removed 2 bases at V and 5 bases at J, leaving 4 bases unmatched. The germline CDR1 and CDR2 sequences are SNHLY and FYNNEI. CDR3 DNA: TGTGCCAGCAGTGAAACAGGGGGCTTACACGAGCAGTACGTC. This translates into CASSETGGLHEQYV.

This clone has just a few counts. The rearrangement uses TRBV13 and TRBJ2-5; TRBD2 matches 7 bases. Per the germline V gene, CDR1 is PRHDT and CDR2 is FYEKMQ (reference sequence). The CDR3 loop spans 15 amino acids. J lost 2 bases, V lost 7 bases, and 10 bases had no gene match. As DNA, the CDR3 is TGTGCCAGCACCCTTTCGTGGGAGGGGCAAGAGACCCAGTACTTC. It encodes CASTLSWEGQETQYF.

This clone was recorded once. The V call is TRBV9, the J call TRBJ2-7; TRBD1 agrees at 9 bases. The CDR3 runs 16 residues. CDR1 and CDR2 from the germline V gene are SGDLS and YYNGEE. The J segment lost 2 bases and the V segment lost 2 bases, leaving 8 bases of the junction unmatched. Here the CDR3 DNA reads TGTGCCAGCAGCGTGCAGGCGGGACAGGGTACCTACGAGCAGTACTTC. Encoded protein: CASSVQAGQGTYEQYF.

The gene calls are TRBV7-3 and TRBJ2-1; 9 bases align to TRBD2. V was pared by 5 bases and J by 0 bases, with 2 bases of the junction left unmatched. Germline V gene lookup returns CDR1 SGHTA and CDR2 FQGTGA. The CDR3 extends over 15 amino acids. The CDR3 protein is CASSISGSSYNEQFF. DNA of the CDR3: TGTGCCAGCAGCATTAGCGGGAGCTCCTACAATGAGCAGTTCTTC.

The count of this clone is one. The V call is TRBV20-1, the J call TRBJ1-2, with D maybe TRBD1 (6 bases). The V and J ends lost 5 bases and 7 bases respectively, with 11 bases between them. The CDR3 contains 11 residues. Germline CDR1 DFQATT, CDR2 SNEGSKA (reference sequence). The CDR3 region is CSAGRRGGYTF. CDR3 bases: TGCAGTGCTGGGCGCAGGGGTGGCTACACCTTC.

The chain couples TRBV15 to TRBJ1-3; unclear D gene. Between the trimmed V and J ends, which lost 5 bases and 8 bases, there was a span of 16 bases. Germline V lookup: CDR1 LNHNV, CDR2 YYDKDF (reference sequence). The CDR3 has 14 residues. In DNA, the CDR3 is TGTGCCACCAGCTTTGAGAGGTCGGGTTACACCATATATTTT. Encoded protein: CATSFERSGYTIYF.

This chain links TRBV18 with TRBJ1-1, with 7 nucleotides matching TRBD1. V lost 4 bases, J lost 1 base, and 3 bases stayed unmatched. The CDR3 loop spans 14 amino acids. CDR1 is KGHSH, CDR2 LQKENI, per germline. CDR3 in amino acids: CASSRQGGNTEAFF. The CDR3 nucleotides are TGTGCCAGCTCACGGCAGGGGGGGAACACTGAAGCTTTCTTT.

The rearrangement uses TRBV15 and TRBJ1-1; D perhaps matches TRBD1 (6 bases). The CDR3 spans 14 residues. V lost 8 bases and J 0 bases, leaving 13 bases between the germline ends. The germline gives CDR1 LNHNV, CDR2 YYDKDF (reference sequence). The CDR3 reads CATAAGDLNTEAFF. In DNA form, the CDR3 reads TGTGCCACCGCCGCAGGGGACCTGAACACTGAAGCTTTCTTT.

This clone was detected a few times. DNA for the CDR3: TGTGCCAGCAGTGTCGAAGCGGGCGCTAATGAAAAACTGTTTTTT. It translates to CASSVEAGANEKLFF. This chain uses TRBV7-9 with TRBJ1-4; D is ambiguous. Trimming took off 6 bases at V and 3 bases at J, with 14 bases between the two ends. Germline CDR1 SEHNR, CDR2 FQNEAQ (reference sequence). CDR3 length equals 15 residues.

The chain uses TRBV19 and TRBJ1-3; no definite D call. The CDR3 sequence is 16 residues long. Looked up from germline, CDR1 is LNHDA and CDR2 is SQIVND (reference sequence). Trimming removed 1 base from V and 3 bases from J, with 13 bases in between. For the CDR3, the DNA is TGTGCCAGTAGTATAGTTGGAGCCTCGGGTGGAAACACCATATATTTT. Its translation is CASSIVGASGGNTIYF. Variable domain in full (rest from reference TRBV19 and TRBJ1-3): DGGITQSPKYLFRKEGQNVTLSCEQNLNHDAMYWYRQDPGQGLRLIYYSQIVNDFQKGDIAEGYSVSREKKESFPLTVTSAQKNPTAFYLCASSIVGASGGNTIYFGEGSWLTVV.